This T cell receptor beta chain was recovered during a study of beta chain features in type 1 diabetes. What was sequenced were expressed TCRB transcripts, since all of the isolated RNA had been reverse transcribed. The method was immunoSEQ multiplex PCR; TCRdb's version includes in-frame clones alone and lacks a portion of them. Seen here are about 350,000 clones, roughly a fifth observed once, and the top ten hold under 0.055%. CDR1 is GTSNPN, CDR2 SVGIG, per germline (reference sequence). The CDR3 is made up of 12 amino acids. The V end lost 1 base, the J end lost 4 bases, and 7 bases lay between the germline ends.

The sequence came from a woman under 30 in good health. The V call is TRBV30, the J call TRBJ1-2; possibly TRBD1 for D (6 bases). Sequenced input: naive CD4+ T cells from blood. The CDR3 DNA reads TGTGCCTGGAGTGGAGGGGGCTATGGCTACACCTTC. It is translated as CAWSGGGYGYTF.